A selection of T cell receptor beta chains follows, all from one sample in a study of CD8+ T cells in alopecia areata. Measured with immunoSEQ multiplex PCR; TCRdb has only the in-frame clones, and not every one. The table lists roughly 150,000 clones, roughly 50% of them singletons, with roughly 7.5% in the top ten. Sequenced sample: CD4+ T cells sorted from blood. The receptors shown here come from a human donor with alopecia areata. Both conserved end residues are part of each CDR3. Fields, in order: CDR3 DNA, CDR3 protein, V gene, clone size, J gene, D gene. The D gene is left open where the match is weak. Only some rows state a clone size, as once, few, many or a class for expanded clones.

CDR3 DNA: TGCAGTGCTAGCAGGACCGGGGAGCTGTTTTTT
CDR3 protein: CSASRTGELFF
V gene: TRBV20-1
clone size: .
J gene: TRBJ2-2
D gene: .

CDR3 DNA: TGCAGCGCTGGGACAGGGCAGGACTATGGCTACACCTTC
CDR3 protein: CSAGTGQDYGYTF
V gene: TRBV29-1
clone size: few
J gene: TRBJ1-2
D gene: TRBD1

CDR3 DNA: TGTGCCTGGAGAATGGCGGAGCTAAACACCGGGGAGCTGTTTTTT
CDR3 protein: CAWRMAELNTGELFF
V gene: TRBV30
clone size: .
J gene: TRBJ2-2
D gene: .

CDR3 DNA: TGTGCCAGCTCACCACTAGCGAGTCTCAATGAGCAGTTCTTC
CDR3 protein: CASSPLASLNEQFF
V gene: TRBV18
clone size: few
J gene: TRBJ2-1
D gene: .

CDR3 DNA: TGCGCCAGCAGCTTGGCCGGGCTTGGTGAAAAACTGTTTTTT
CDR3 protein: CASSLAGLGEKLFF
V gene: TRBV5-1
clone size: .
J gene: TRBJ1-4
D gene: .

CDR3 DNA: TGTGCTAGTGGTTACCGGACTAGCGGGAGCACAGATACGCAGTATTTT
CDR3 protein: CASGYRTSGSTDTQYF
V gene: TRBV12-5
clone size: .
J gene: TRBJ2-3
D gene: TRBD2

CDR3 DNA: TGCGCCAGCCAAACGGGTAGCGGACCAGATACGCAGTATTTT
CDR3 protein: CASQTGSGPDTQYF
V gene: TRBV5-1
clone size: .
J gene: TRBJ2-3
D gene: .

CDR3 DNA: TGTGCCAGCAGCTTATCGACCGGCGGACAAAACATTCAGTACTTC
CDR3 protein: CASSLSTGGQNIQYF
V gene: TRBV7-9
clone size: .
J gene: TRBJ2-4
D gene: .

CDR3 DNA: TGCAGCACACGACAGGAACTTTGGGGGACCCAGTACTTC
CDR3 protein: CSTRQELWGTQYF
V gene: TRBV29-1
clone size: .
J gene: TRBJ2-5
D gene: .

CDR3 DNA: TGTGCCAGCAGTTTATTGGGGACAGGGGATTACGAGCAGTACTTC
CDR3 protein: CASSLLGTGDYEQYF
V gene: TRBV28
clone size: .
J gene: TRBJ2-7
D gene: TRBD1

CDR3 DNA: TGCAGCGTTATGGGGACAGGGAGCACCGGGGAGCTGTTTTTT
CDR3 protein: CSVMGTGSTGELFF
V gene: TRBV29-1
clone size: few
J gene: TRBJ2-2
D gene: TRBD1

CDR3 DNA: TGCGCCAGCAGCCCCCTGCGGGAGTCCTACAATGAGCAGTTCTTC
CDR3 protein: CASSPLRESYNEQFF
V gene: TRBV5-1
clone size: .
J gene: TRBJ2-1
D gene: TRBD2

CDR3 DNA: TGTGCCAGCAGCGTCCTGGGGGATACCTACAATGAGCAGTTCTTC
CDR3 protein: CASSVLGDTYNEQFF
V gene: TRBV9
clone size: .
J gene: TRBJ2-1
D gene: .

CDR3 DNA: TGTGCCAGCAGCCTCACTAGTAACCGTATGAATGAGCAGTTCTTC
CDR3 protein: CASSLTSNRMNEQFF
V gene: TRBV2
clone size: few
J gene: TRBJ2-1
D gene: .

CDR3 DNA: TGTGCCAGCAGCGCGACGTCGGACAGGGCTGGCAATGAGCAGTTCTTC
CDR3 protein: CASSATSDRAGNEQFF
V gene: TRBV9
clone size: few
J gene: TRBJ2-1
D gene: TRBD1

CDR3 DNA: TGTGCCAGCAGCTTAGCCGGCATTCAGTACTTC
CDR3 protein: CASSLAGIQYF
V gene: TRBV11-2
clone size: few
J gene: TRBJ2-4
D gene: .

CDR3 DNA: TGTGCCAGCAGCGCCGCAAAAAGACTAGCGGGAGGTTGGGAGACCCAGTACTTC
CDR3 protein: CASSAAKRLAGGWETQYF
V gene: TRBV9
clone size: .
J gene: TRBJ2-5
D gene: TRBD2

CDR3 DNA: TGTGCCACACTTTCTAGTAAGGGGGGTCTGAACACTGAAGCTTTCTTT
CDR3 protein: CATLSSKGGLNTEAFF
V gene: TRBV30
clone size: once
J gene: TRBJ1-1
D gene: .

CDR3 DNA: TGTGCCAGCAGGGCTCCCTCCGAGCAGTACTTC
CDR3 protein: CASRAPSEQYF
V gene: TRBV6-6
clone size: .
J gene: TRBJ2-7
D gene: .

CDR3 DNA: TGTGCCAGCAGCCGGACAGGGCCTGAGATTCAAGAGACCCAGTACTTC
CDR3 protein: CASSRTGPEIQETQYF
V gene: TRBV7-6
clone size: .
J gene: TRBJ2-5
D gene: TRBD1

CDR3 DNA: TGTGCCAGCAGCTTAGAGGCAGGAAGTGGGAAGGGCCAGCCCCAGCATTTT
CDR3 protein: CASSLEAGSGKGQPQHF
V gene: TRBV7-9
clone size: .
J gene: TRBJ1-5
D gene: .

CDR3 DNA: TGTGCCAGCAGCTTAGGGGTTCAAGTACTAGCCAAAAACATTCAGTACTTC
CDR3 protein: CASSLGVQVLAKNIQYF
V gene: TRBV11-2
clone size: few
J gene: TRBJ2-4
D gene: .

CDR3 DNA: TGTGCCAGCAGGGGGTTTGTTGCGGGAGGGCCCTACTCCTACGAGCAGTACTTC
CDR3 protein: CASRGFVAGGPYSYEQYF
V gene: TRBV2
clone size: .
J gene: TRBJ2-7
D gene: TRBD2

CDR3 DNA: TGTGCCAGCAGGATGACGGGGAACACTGAAGCTTTCTTT
CDR3 protein: CASRMTGNTEAFF
V gene: TRBV27
clone size: .
J gene: TRBJ1-1
D gene: .

CDR3 DNA: TGCAGCGTTGCCGCCAAAGTAGCGGGACCCCGTGCAGATACGCAGTATTTT
CDR3 protein: CSVAAKVAGPRADTQYF
V gene: TRBV29-1
clone size: few
J gene: TRBJ2-3
D gene: TRBD2

CDR3 DNA: TGTGCCAGCAGCTTAGATGGTGGCATTCAGTACTTC
CDR3 protein: CASSLDGGIQYF
V gene: TRBV11-2
clone size: .
J gene: TRBJ2-4
D gene: .

CDR3 DNA: TGTGCCAGCAGCTTAGCCAGTACAGGGTTGTACACCTTC
CDR3 protein: CASSLASTGLYTF
V gene: TRBV7-9
clone size: .
J gene: TRBJ1-2
D gene: .

CDR3 DNA: TGTGCCAGCAGCGTAGGGTGGAGCCGCACAGATACGCAGTATTTT
CDR3 protein: CASSVGWSRTDTQYF
V gene: TRBV9
clone size: .
J gene: TRBJ2-3
D gene: .

CDR3 DNA: TGTGCCAGCAGTGATACTAGCGGGAGGGCCAATGAGCAGTTCTTC
CDR3 protein: CASSDTSGRANEQFF
V gene: TRBV28
clone size: .
J gene: TRBJ2-1
D gene: TRBD2

CDR3 DNA: TGCGCCAGCAGCCAAGGGACCACAGGGTGGAAGCAGAACGAGCAGTACTTC
CDR3 protein: CASSQGTTGWKQNEQYF
V gene: TRBV4-1
clone size: .
J gene: TRBJ2-7
D gene: .

CDR3 DNA: TGCGCCAGCAGCCAAGGGACTAGGGGGGCTAACTCCTACAATGAGCAGTTCTTC
CDR3 protein: CASSQGTRGANSYNEQFF
V gene: TRBV4-1
clone size: few
J gene: TRBJ2-1
D gene: .

CDR3 DNA: TGTGCCAGCAGCGAACTAGCGTACCAAGAGACCCAGTACTTC
CDR3 protein: CASSELAYQETQYF
V gene: TRBV7-9
clone size: few
J gene: TRBJ2-5
D gene: TRBD2

CDR3 DNA: TGTGCCACCAGCAGAGATATCACAGCCTATGGCTACACCTTC
CDR3 protein: CATSRDITAYGYTF
V gene: TRBV15
clone size: .
J gene: TRBJ1-2
D gene: .

CDR3 DNA: TGTGCCTGGAGTTTATTGGATCTCCTTAGCACAGATACGCAGTATTTT
CDR3 protein: CAWSLLDLLSTDTQYF
V gene: TRBV30
clone size: few
J gene: TRBJ2-3
D gene: .

CDR3 DNA: TGTGCCAGCAGTCCCGGCCCAGATACGCAGTATTTT
CDR3 protein: CASSPGPDTQYF
V gene: TRBV6-6
clone size: .
J gene: TRBJ2-3
D gene: .

CDR3 DNA: TGTGCCAGCAGCTTATGGACTAGCGAAGAGACCCAGTACTTC
CDR3 protein: CASSLWTSEETQYF
V gene: TRBV7-2
clone size: .
J gene: TRBJ2-5
D gene: TRBD2

CDR3 DNA: TGTGCCAGCAGCGTAGACAGGAGGGGTGAAAAACTGTTTTTT
CDR3 protein: CASSVDRRGEKLFF
V gene: TRBV9
clone size: .
J gene: TRBJ1-4
D gene: .

CDR3 DNA: TGTGCCAGCCAAGGAGACCCCGCTGGAGGGAACATTCAGTACTTC
CDR3 protein: CASQGDPAGGNIQYF
V gene: TRBV7-9
clone size: .
J gene: TRBJ2-4
D gene: .

CDR3 DNA: TGTGCCAGCTCATATAGCCTGAACACTGAAGCTTTCTTT
CDR3 protein: CASSYSLNTEAFF
V gene: TRBV18
clone size: .
J gene: TRBJ1-1
D gene: .

CDR3 DNA: TGCGCCAGCAGCCACGTTCAGCCGGGCCTGAAAGCAGATACGCAGTATTTT
CDR3 protein: CASSHVQPGLKADTQYF
V gene: TRBV4-1
clone size: .
J gene: TRBJ2-3
D gene: .

CDR3 DNA: TGCAGCGTCCCCGCCGAGGGCTACACCTTC
CDR3 protein: CSVPAEGYTF
V gene: TRBV29-1
clone size: few
J gene: TRBJ1-2
D gene: .

CDR3 DNA: TGTGCCAGCAGTGAACAATGGAGCCGGGAGCTGTTTTTT
CDR3 protein: CASSEQWSRELFF
V gene: TRBV6-1
clone size: .
J gene: TRBJ2-2
D gene: .

CDR3 DNA: TGCGCCAGCAGTACCAACCTATTGAGCTCCTACAATGAGCAGTTCTTC
CDR3 protein: CASSTNLLSSYNEQFF
V gene: TRBV23-1
clone size: few
J gene: TRBJ2-1
D gene: .